This section outlines one TCR beta chain sequence together with its context. Its target is not known. CDR3 length equals 17 residues. Trimming removed 2 bases at V and 0 bases at J, with 14 bases between. CDR1 is LGHNA, CDR2 YNFKEQ, per germline. These data are taken from a study of blood T cells in healthy people across ages. At the level of the study: Researchers report that template switching captured about one barcoded beta molecule per two T cells.

Study-wide findings and caveats: While age rose, TCR beta diversity per million T cells dropped in a roughly linear way. Not knowing donor CMV status may have confounded expanded clonotype changes.

PCR was performed a second time for about 6 to 12 cycles using a sample-barcoded 5' primer and a J-beta primer mix. TCRdb called the 5' RACE reads again in MiXCR, with one record for every CDR3 protein. Of over a million distinct CDR3 sequences in the sample, roughly 59% were seen once. This clonotype was obtained from a man aged 18-30 years in good health. The sequencing input was blood. V gene TRBV4-2 combines with J gene TRBJ2-1; perhaps TRBD2 as D (6 bases). The CDR3 DNA follows: TGTGCCAGCAGCCAATATCGCGGGGTATTCTCCTACAATGAGCAGTTCTTC. It encodes CASSQYRGVFSYNEQFF.